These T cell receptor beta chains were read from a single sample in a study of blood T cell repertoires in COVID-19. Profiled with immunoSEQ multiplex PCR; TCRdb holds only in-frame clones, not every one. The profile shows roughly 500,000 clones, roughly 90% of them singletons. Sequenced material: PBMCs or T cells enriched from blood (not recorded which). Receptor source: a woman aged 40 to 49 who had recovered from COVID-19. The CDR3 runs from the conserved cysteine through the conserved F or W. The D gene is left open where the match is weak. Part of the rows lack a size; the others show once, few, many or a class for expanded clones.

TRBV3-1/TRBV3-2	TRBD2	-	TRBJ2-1	CASAPTSGGYNEQFF	TGTGCCAGCGCTCCAACTAGCGGGGGCTACAATGAGCAGTTCTTC
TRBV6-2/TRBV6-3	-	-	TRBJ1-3	CASSYRGTGNTIYF	TGTGCCAGCAGTTACAGGGGGACTGGAAACACCATATATTTT
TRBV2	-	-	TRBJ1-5	CASKRTGSNQPQHF	TGTGCCAGCAAGCGGACGGGGAGCAATCAGCCCCAGCATTTT
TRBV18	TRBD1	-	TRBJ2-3	CASSPGQVSTDTQYF	TGTGCCAGCTCACCGGGACAGGTGAGCACAGATACGCAGTATTTT
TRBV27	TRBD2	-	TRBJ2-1	CASSLASGSSYNEQFF	TGTGCCAGCAGTTTGGCTAGCGGGAGCTCCTACAATGAGCAGTTCTTC
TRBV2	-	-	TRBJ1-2	CASKRDNNYGYTF	TGTGCCAGCAAAAGGGACAATAACTATGGCTACACCTTC
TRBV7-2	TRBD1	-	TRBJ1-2	CASNPTGAGGYTF	TGTGCCAGCAACCCGACAGGGGCGGGGGGCTACACCTTC
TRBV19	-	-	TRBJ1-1	CASSIQIEAFF	TGTGCCAGTAGTATTCAGATTGAAGCTTTCTTT
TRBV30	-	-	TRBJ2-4	CAWRNFGHKNIQYF	TGTGCCTGGAGAAATTTTGGGCACAAAAACATTCAGTACTTC
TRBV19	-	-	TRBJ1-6	CASSGSALHF	TGTGCCAGTAGTGGTTCGGCCCTCCACTTT
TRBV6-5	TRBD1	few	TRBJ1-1	CASSQGQGAEAFF	TGTGCCAGCAGTCAGGGACAGGGTGCTGAAGCTTTCTTT
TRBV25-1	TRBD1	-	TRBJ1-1	CASSDRTGQNTEAFF	TGTGCCAGCAGTGATAGGACAGGGCAGAACACTGAAGCTTTCTTT
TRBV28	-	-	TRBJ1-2	CASSPWGQGENYGYTF	TGTGCCAGCAGTCCTTGGGGGCAGGGTGAGAACTATGGCTACACCTTC
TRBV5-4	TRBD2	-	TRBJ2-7	CASSPLRAGSYEQYF	TGTGCCAGCAGCCCCCTGCGAGCGGGGTCCTACGAGCAGTACTTC
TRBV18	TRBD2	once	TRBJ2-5	CASSPGTSGSGSETQYF	TGTGCCAGCTCACCGGGGACTAGCGGGAGTGGGAGCGAGACCCAGTACTTC
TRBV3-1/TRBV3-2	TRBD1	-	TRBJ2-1	CASSQEGRGTYNEQFF	TGTGCCAGCAGCCAAGAGGGCAGGGGGACCTACAATGAGCAGTTCTTC
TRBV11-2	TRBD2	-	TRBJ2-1	CASSLGSGRAGEQFF	TGTGCCAGCAGCTTAGGTAGCGGGAGGGCGGGTGAGCAGTTCTTC
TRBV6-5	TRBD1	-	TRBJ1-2	CASSYRGQGSNYGYTF	TGTGCCAGCAGTTACCGTGGACAGGGCTCTAACTATGGCTACACCTTC
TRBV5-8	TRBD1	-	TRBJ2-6	CASSRDRGSANVLTF	TGTGCCAGCAGCCGGGACAGGGGCTCGGCCAACGTCCTGACTTTC
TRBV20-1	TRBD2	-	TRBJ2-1	CSANRDYGQFF	TGCAGTGCGAACCGGGACTATGGGCAGTTCTTC
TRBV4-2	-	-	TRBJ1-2	CASSQEGAPDYGYTF	TGTGCCAGCAGCCAAGAGGGGGCTCCTGACTATGGCTACACCTTC
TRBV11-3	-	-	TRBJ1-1	CASSSEPLEAFF	TGTGCCAGCAGCTCCGAACCCCTAGAAGCTTTCTTT
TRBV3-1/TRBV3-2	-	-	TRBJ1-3	CASSRKGAGNTIYF	TGTGCCAGCAGCCGGAAGGGGGCTGGAAACACCATATATTTT
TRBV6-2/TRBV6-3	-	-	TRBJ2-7	CASSYRGGVYEQYF	TGTGCCAGCAGTTACAGGGGGGGGGTCTACGAGCAGTACTTC
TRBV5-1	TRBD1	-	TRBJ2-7	CASSYGTGDEQYF	TGCGCCAGCAGCTACGGGACAGGGGACGAGCAGTACTTC
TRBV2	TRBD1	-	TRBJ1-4	CASIGDRGSEKLFF	TGTGCCAGCATCGGTGACAGGGGGAGTGAAAAACTGTTTTTT
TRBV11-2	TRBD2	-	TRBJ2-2	CASSSQRVAGGAPGELFF	TGTGCCAGCAGCTCCCAGAGAGTAGCGGGAGGGGCTCCGGGGGAGCTGTTTTTT
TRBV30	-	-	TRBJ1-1	CAWTPVASGTEAFF	TGTGCCTGGACCCCGGTAGCCTCGGGGACTGAAGCTTTCTTT
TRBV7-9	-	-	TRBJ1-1	CASTLRAGSSKFSGSAEAFF	TGTGCCAGCACCCTTCGGGCAGGGTCCTCAAAATTCTCAGGGTCGGCTGAAGCTTTCTTT
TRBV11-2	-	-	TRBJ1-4	CASSPLTGIFELFF	TGTGCCAGCAGCCCCCTAACAGGGATCTTTGAACTGTTTTTT
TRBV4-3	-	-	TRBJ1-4	CASSQDNNGGPLSNEKLFF	TGCGCCAGCAGCCAAGATAACAATGGGGGCCCGTTATCTAATGAAAAACTGTTTTTT
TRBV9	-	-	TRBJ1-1	CASSAGGRTEAFF	TGTGCCAGCAGCGCGGGGGGGCGGACTGAAGCTTTCTTT
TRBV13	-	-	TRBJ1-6	CASSLFLQPPLHF	TGTGCCAGCAGCTTATTTTTACAGCCACCCCTCCACTTT
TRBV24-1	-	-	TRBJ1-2	CATDSNGYTF	TGTGCCACCGATAGCAATGGCTACACCTTC
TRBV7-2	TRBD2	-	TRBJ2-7	CASSLGTNSYEQYF	TGTGCCAGCAGCCTCGGGACTAACTCCTACGAGCAGTACTTC
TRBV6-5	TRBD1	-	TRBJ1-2	CASSLSTGTIYGYTF	TGTGCCAGCAGTTTATCGACAGGGACGATATATGGCTACACCTTC
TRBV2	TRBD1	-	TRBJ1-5	CASSEQGAWQPQHF	TGTGCCAGCAGTGAACAGGGGGCTTGGCAGCCCCAGCATTTT
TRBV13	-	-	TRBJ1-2	CASSSQELGSNYGYTF	TGTGCCAGCAGCTCACAGGAATTGGGGTCTAACTATGGCTACACCTTC
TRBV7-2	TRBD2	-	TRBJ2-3	CASSLVAGGITDTQYF	TGTGCCAGCAGCTTAGTAGCGGGAGGAATAACAGATACGCAGTATTTT
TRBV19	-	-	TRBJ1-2	CASSHLTLTF	TGTGCCAGTAGTCATCTTACATTGACCTTC
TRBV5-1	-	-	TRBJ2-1	CASSLDLGQLYNEQFF	TGCGCCAGCAGCTTGGATCTGGGACAACTCTACAATGAGCAGTTCTTC
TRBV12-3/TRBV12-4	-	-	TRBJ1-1	CASSFIAVEAFF	TGTGCCAGCAGTTTTATCGCGGTTGAAGCTTTCTTT
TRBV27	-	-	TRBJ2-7	CASSLLPGTYEQYF	TGTGCCAGCAGTTTATTGCCAGGTACCTACGAGCAGTACTTC
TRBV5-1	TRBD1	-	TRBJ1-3	CASSLDGTGLNTIYF	TGCGCCAGCAGCTTGGACGGGACAGGACTAAACACCATATATTTT
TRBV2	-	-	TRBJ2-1	CASMGWKHSYNEQFF	TGTGCCAGCATGGGCTGGAAACACTCCTACAATGAGCAGTTCTTC
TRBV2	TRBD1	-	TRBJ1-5	CASSERGQVDQPQHF	TGTGCCAGCAGTGAGAGGGGGCAGGTCGATCAGCCCCAGCATTTT
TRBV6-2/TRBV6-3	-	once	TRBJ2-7	CASSYGAPSSYEQYF	TGTGCCAGCAGTTACGGAGCACCAAGCTCCTACGAGCAGTACTTC
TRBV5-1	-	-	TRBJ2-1	CASSGGNYNEQFF	TGCGCCAGCAGCGGCGGGAATTACAATGAGCAGTTCTTC
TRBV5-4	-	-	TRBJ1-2	CASSLATDGVNGYTF	TGTGCCAGCAGCTTGGCGACAGACGGAGTTAATGGCTACACCTTC
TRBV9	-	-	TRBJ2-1	CASSVDGEQFF	TGTGCCAGCAGCGTAGACGGGGAGCAGTTCTTC
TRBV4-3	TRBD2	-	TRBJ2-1	CASSQGREGREDNEQFF	TGCGCCAGCAGCCAGGGGCGGGAGGGCCGAGAAGACAATGAGCAGTTCTTC
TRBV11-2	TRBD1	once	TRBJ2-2	CASSLNRDREPGELFF	TGTGCCAGCAGCTTGAACCGGGACAGGGAGCCCGGGGAGCTGTTTTTT
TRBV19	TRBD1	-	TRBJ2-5	CASRAGQGFGAQYF	TGTGCCAGTAGAGCGGGACAGGGCTTTGGGGCCCAGTACTTC
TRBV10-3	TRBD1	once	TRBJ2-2	CAITGTGDTGELFF	TGTGCCATCACCGGGACAGGGGACACCGGGGAGCTGTTTTTT
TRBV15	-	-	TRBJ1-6	CATSTGRGVDSPLHF	TGTGCCACCAGCACAGGCAGGGGAGTGGATTCACCCCTCCACTTT